This TCR beta chain was sequenced during a study of Tregs in tolerant kidney transplant recipients. TCRdb keeps only in-frame clones here, not all; method: immunoSEQ multiplex PCR. The sample table sets out roughly 48,000 clones. A word on this clone: Its antigen is unidentified. The sequence runs out 3 residues before the end of the CDR3; the remainder is reconstructed from the germline J gene.

Overall study findings and caveats: Expanding Tregs on activated donor B cells appeared to best identify donor-specific TCRbeta clones.

The CDR3 has 14 amino acids. Between the trimmed V and J ends, which lost 5 bases and 6 bases, there was a span of 16 bases. Germline V lookup: CDR1 LNHDA, CDR2 SQIVND (reference sequence). The receptor's source is a human donor who received a combined kidney and bone marrow transplant. The sample in question was CD4+ T cells from blood, obtained before the transplant. This chain links TRBV19 with TRBJ2-5, with D perhaps TRBD1 (7 bases). The DNA read from the CDR3 is TGTGCCAGTAGTCTGGGGGGACAGACACAGACC. Encoded protein: CASSLGGQTQT. In full, the CDR3 is CASSLGGQTQTQYF. The whole variable domain, filled in from reference TRBV19 and TRBJ2-5, reads DGGITQSPKYLFRKEGQNVTLSCEQNLNHDAMYWYRQDPGQGLRLIYYSQIVNDFQKGDIAEGYSVSREKKESFPLTVTSAQKNPTAFYLCASSLGGQTQTQYFGPGTRLLVL.